The entry below gives a single T cell receptor beta chain sequence along with its context. The data originate from a study of CD8+ T cells in alopecia areata. V was pared by 4 bases and J by 3 bases, with 13 bases between. The CDR3 is made up of 16 amino acids. This sample's treatment: oral pan-JAK inhibitor, 5-10 mg twice daily. cDNA reverse transcribed from extracted RNA served as the sequencing template. The assay was immunoSEQ multiplex PCR, and TCRdb's table has in-frame clones only and misses some. The sample carries approximately 280,000 clones, roughly 60% recorded once. The V call is TRBV23-1, the J call TRBJ2-6; D may match TRBD1 or TRBD2 (5 bases each). TRBV23-1 is assigned to the ORF class and has an uncertain function. Material: CD4+ T cells sorted from blood, obtained at week 24, from a patient treated with tofacitinib. The TCR sequence derives from a human donor with alopecia areata. This chain's CDR3 is CASSLKGTNGANVLTF. DNA of the CDR3: TGCGCCAGCAGTCTCAAGGGGACGAATGGGGCCAACGTCCTGACTTTC.